The clone carrying this T cell receptor beta chain was picked up many times. Its antigen is unidentified. The data belong to a study of CD8 T cells in ankylosing spondylitis. V lost 1 base, J lost 5 bases, and 14 bases lay in between. This CDR3 has 16 amino acids. Findings of the study overall: Reported data indicate significant enrichment of disease-linked clones within matched ankylosing spondylitis synovial fluid. One TCR beta motif, made up of about 8 highly homologous variants, appeared characteristic of ankylosing spondylitis blood. There were earlier reports of some motif variants in reactive arthritis synovial fluid and blood.

For TCR beta, libraries came from quantitative 5'-RACE with molecular barcodes. TCRdb re-called the 5' RACE reads through MiXCR, storing one row per CDR3 protein. Found here are 150,000 to 200,000 distinct CDR3 sequences, over 10% of them singletons; the top ten hold 11%. The chain recombines TRBV12-3 or TRBV12-4 with TRBJ2-2, with D hard to call. Source material: blood, either unsorted or a sorted T cell fraction (not recorded which). The sequence came from a female donor with ankylosing spondylitis or in good health (not recorded which). In DNA, the CDR3 is TGTGCCAGCAGTTTAGGGTCAGCGTTTAGAACCGGGGAGCTGTTTTTT. Translation gives CASSLGSAFRTGELFF.